The rows below give T cell receptor beta chains drawn from one sample of a study of blood T cell repertoires in COVID-19. The table came from immunoSEQ multiplex PCR; TCRdb's copy has only in-frame clones and leaves some out. The sample lists 500,000 to 600,000 clones; roughly nine tenths were seen once. The specimen sequenced was peripheral blood. Receptors were obtained from a woman aged 45-65 years with COVID-19, enrolled during active disease. Each CDR3 is given with its conserved first and last residue. Fields, in order: V gene, J gene, clone size, D gene, CDR3 DNA, CDR3 protein. The D gene is left open where the match is weak. Clone size is shown for a subset of rows, as once, few, many or a class of expanded clone.

>TRBV2|TRBJ1-1|once|.
TGTGCCAGCAGTGAAATAGGACAGTACGAAGCTTTCTTT
CASSEIGQYEAFF
>TRBV14|TRBJ2-7|.|.
TGTGCCAGCAGCCGAGCCAATCCCCGCAACGAGCAGTACTTC
CASSRANPRNEQYF
>TRBV10-2|TRBJ2-5|.|TRBD2
TGCGCCAGCAGTGGGGGCGGGGGAGAGACCCAGTACTTC
CASSGGGGETQYF
>TRBV7-2|TRBJ2-1|.|TRBD2
TGTGCCAGCAGCTTAGCGAATAGCGGGGGGGCTTTGTATGAGCAGTTCTTC
CASSLANSGGALYEQFF
>TRBV11-2|TRBJ2-7|.|TRBD2
TGTGCCAGCAGCTTACTAGCGGGGGACCACGAGCAGTACTTC
CASSLLAGDHEQYF
>TRBV9|TRBJ1-2|.|TRBD1
TGTGCCAGCAGCCCCCGGACAGGGGTGAACTATGGCTACACCTTC
CASSPRTGVNYGYTF
>TRBV7-8|TRBJ2-5|.|.
TGTGCCAGCAGCCCTGGGGGCGGTTGGCTGAGGGGAGAGACCCAGTACTTC
CASSPGGGWLRGETQYF
>TRBV5-1|TRBJ2-2|few|.
TGCGCCAGCAGCTTCGGGAACACCGGGGAGCTGTTTTTT
CASSFGNTGELFF
>TRBV19|TRBJ2-1|.|TRBD2
TGTGCCAGTAGTATGGAGCTAGCGGGGGGTTTTTCCTACAATGAGCAGTTCTTC
CASSMELAGGFSYNEQFF
>TRBV19|TRBJ1-4|.|.
TGTGCCAGTAGTACTCGGGGGGAAAAACTGTTTTTT
CASSTRGEKLFF
>TRBV10-3|TRBJ2-3|.|.
TGTGCCATCAGTGAGATTGAGGATTTTACAGATACGCAGTATTTT
CAISEIEDFTDTQYF
>TRBV6-4|TRBJ1-2|.|TRBD1
TGTGCCAGCAGTGCCCCGGACAGGGACAACTATGGCTACACCTTC
CASSAPDRDNYGYTF
>TRBV13|TRBJ2-1|.|.
TGTGCCAGCAGACTTAGTGGGACTGACAATGAGCAGTTCTTC
CASRLSGTDNEQFF
>TRBV10-3|TRBJ2-5|.|.
TGTGCCATCAGTGGGGGGGGCGGAGAGACCCAGTACTTC
CAISGGGGETQYF
>TRBV6-1|TRBJ2-1|.|TRBD2
TGTGCCAGCAGTGAGAGTAGCGGGGGCCGCTACAATGAGCAGTTCTTC
CASSESSGGRYNEQFF
>TRBV14|TRBJ1-4|.|.
TGTGCCAGCAGCCCCTGGGCTCAGGCTAATGAAAAACTGTTTTTT
CASSPWAQANEKLFF
>TRBV19|TRBJ2-3|once|.
TGTGCCAGTAGTATACAGGGGAGCACAGATACGCAGTATTTT
CASSIQGSTDTQYF
>TRBV6-5|TRBJ2-7|.|TRBD1
TGTGCCAGCAGTTACTCGGGACAGGGTTACTTC
CASSYSGQGYF
>TRBV10-3|TRBJ2-1|.|TRBD2
TGTGCCATCAGGCCCCCCAGCGGGGGTGGCGAGCAGTTCTTC
CAIRPPSGGGEQFF
>TRBV4-2|TRBJ2-7|.|.
TGTGCCAGCAGCCAAGACAGGGGCTATGAGCAGTACTTC
CASSQDRGYEQYF
>TRBV2|TRBJ2-4|.|.
TGTGCCAGCAAGGGATCAGGGGACCAAAACATTCAGTACTTC
CASKGSGDQNIQYF
>TRBV9|TRBJ2-7|.|.
TGTGCCAGCAGCCCACCCCCGCGGCAGGGGTCAAGGGGCGAGCAGTACTTC
CASSPPPRQGSRGEQYF
>TRBV5-6|TRBJ1-1|few|.
TGTGCCAGCAGCTTCGGGGGCACTGAAGCTTTCTTT
CASSFGGTEAFF
>TRBV28|TRBJ1-5|.|.
TGTGCCAGCATTCCGATCCGGGACACCAATCAGCCCCAGCATTTT
CASIPIRDTNQPQHF
>TRBV19|TRBJ1-6|.|TRBD1
TGTGCCAGTAGTCATACCGGGACAGGGGTTAATTCACCCCTCCACTTT
CASSHTGTGVNSPLHF
>TRBV30|TRBJ1-5|.|.
TGTGCCTGGGGACAGAATTATCAGCCCCAGCATTTT
CAWGQNYQPQHF
>TRBV5-1|TRBJ2-7|.|TRBD2
TGCGCCAGCAGCTTGGTGTCGGGGGGGTCCTACGAGCAGTACTTC
CASSLVSGGSYEQYF
>TRBV19|TRBJ2-1|.|.
TGTGCCAGTAAGGAGGGAGATGAGCAGTTCTTC
CASKEGDEQFF
>TRBV6-2/TRBV6-3|TRBJ1-1|.|.
TGTGCCAGCAGTTACTCGGATAAGAGGGTAGTAACTGAAGCTTTCTTT
CASSYSDKRVVTEAFF
>TRBV19|TRBJ2-6|.|.
TGTGCCAGTAGAAACAGCTCTGGGGCCAACGTCCTGACTTTC
CASRNSSGANVLTF
>TRBV4-1|TRBJ1-1|.|.
TGCGCCAGCAGCCCCGCTCGAGAGATTAGGGGTGAAGCTTTCTTT
CASSPAREIRGEAFF
>TRBV24-1|TRBJ2-1|once|.
TGTGCCACCAGTGATCGGACACCTGACTCCTACAATGAGCAGTTCTTC
CATSDRTPDSYNEQFF
>TRBV9|TRBJ2-7|.|TRBD1
TGTGCCAGCAGCGTAGCCTTGGGACAGGATTCCTACGAGCAGTACTTC
CASSVALGQDSYEQYF
>TRBV28|TRBJ2-4|.|TRBD2
TGTGCCAGTGGGAGCCGGGGGGTTTCCAAAAACATTCAGTACTTC
CASGSRGVSKNIQYF
>TRBV30|TRBJ2-7|.|.
TGTGCCTGGTCAGGCGTCTTTTTTTACGAGCAGTACTTC
CAWSGVFFYEQYF
>TRBV30|TRBJ1-2|.|TRBD1
TGTGCCTGGGATGGGGACAGGCCTACCATCTATGGCTACACCTTC
CAWDGDRPTIYGYTF
>TRBV30|TRBJ2-7|.|.
TGTGCCTGGAGCCCCCACTCGACAGTCGAGCAGTACTTC
CAWSPHSTVEQYF
>TRBV5-1|TRBJ2-2|.|.
TGCGCCAGCAGCCCTGGCGGCGGGATGACGAACACCGGGGAGCTGTTTTTT
CASSPGGGMTNTGELFF
>TRBV30|TRBJ1-5|.|TRBD1
TGTGCCTGGGAGACAGGGCGGGATCAGCCCCAGCATTTT
CAWETGRDQPQHF